The 22 T cell receptor beta chains below were found in one sample sequenced in a study of T cell responses to AZD1222 COVID-19 vaccine. Assay used: immunoSEQ multiplex PCR; TCRdb lists only in-frame clones, some missing. Here the sample spans roughly 99,000 clones, nearly 90% being singletons. The material sequenced was peripheral blood, taken 28 days after the second AZD1222 dose. These receptors were collected from an adult who received the AZD1222 COVID-19 vaccine.

The chain combines TRBV11-2 with TRBJ1-6; D gene uncertain. Trimming stripped 5 bases from V and 0 bases from J, with 8 bases between. Germline CDR1 and CDR2: SGHAT and FQNNGV. There are 15 residues in the CDR3. CDR3 sequence: CASSPLSSYNSPLHF. DNA of the CDR3: TGTGCCAGCAGCCCCTTGAGCTCCTATAATTCACCCCTCCACTTT.

This chain uses TRBV5-1 with TRBJ2-2; 13 nucleotides match TRBD2. V dropped 0 bases and J dropped 8; count of bases not matched to a gene: 4. The germline V gene encodes CDR1 SGHRS and CDR2 YFSETQ. The CDR3 consists of 16 residues. CDR3 sequence (DNA): TGCGCCAGCAGCTTGGCGGGACTAGCGGGGACTGGGGAGCTGTTTTTT. As protein: CASSLAGLAGTGELFF.

The V gene is TRBV29-1, the J gene TRBJ1-1, with D unclear. CDR3 length equals 12 residues. CDR1 SQVTM and CDR2 ANQGSEA come from the germline V gene. Trimming removed 4 bases from V and 3 bases from J, with 9 bases in between. The CDR3 loop is CSVGPRDTEAFF. DNA for the CDR3: TGCAGCGTTGGCCCCCGGGACACTGAAGCTTTCTTT.

The chain employs TRBV11-2 and TRBJ2-1; D remains ambiguous. CDR1 is SGHAT and CDR2 is FQNNGV in the germline V gene. The CDR3 runs to 16 residues. V was trimmed by 0 bases and J by 4 bases, leaving 13 bases between them. As DNA, the CDR3 is TGTGCCAGCAGCTTAGAACCAGACGAAGGATACAATGAGCAGTTCTTC. This codes for CASSLEPDEGYNEQFF.

The genes are TRBV5-4 and TRBJ2-3; D is tentatively TRBD1 or TRBD2 (5 bases each). The CDR3 has 16 amino acids. Trimming took 1 base from V and 2 from J, leaving 14 bases between them. The V gene's germline CDR1 is SGHNT and CDR2 YYREEE (reference sequence). CDR3 loop: CASSLQAGALTDTQYF. The CDR3 DNA is TGTGCCAGCAGCTTGCAAGCCGGGGCCCTCACAGATACGCAGTATTTT. Together with reference TRBV5-4 and TRBJ2-3, the CDR3 gives the full variable domain: ETGVTQSPTHLIKTRGQQVTLRCSSQSGHNTVSWYQQALGQGPQFIFQYYREEENGRGNFPPRFSGLQFPNYSSELNVNALELDDSALYLCASSLQAGALTDTQYFGPGTRLTVL.

This sequence joins TRBV12-2 and TRBJ1-1. TRBV12-2 corresponds to a pseudogene. The length of the CDR3 is 14 residues. DNA for the CDR3: TGTGCAAGTCCCCCAAGGGAGGGTGGAACTGAAGCTTTCTTT. Its translation is CASPPREGGTEAFF.

This clone showed up just a few times. V is TRBV27 and J is TRBJ1-5; D unresolved. The length of the CDR3 is 14 residues. V gave up 7 bases and J gave up 2 bases, with 12 bases separating them. CDR1 is MNHEY and CDR2 is SMNVEV in the germline V gene (reference sequence). The CDR3 region has the DNA TGTGCCAGCACCAATGGACTGGGCAATCAGCCCCAGCATTTT. Protein sequence: CASTNGLGNQPQHF.

This chain links TRBV7-3 with TRBJ2-3; D not resolved. V was shortened by 5 bases and J by 4 bases, with 10 bases between the two germline ends. Germline V gene sequence: CDR1 SGHTA, CDR2 FQGTGA. The CDR3 spans 13 residues. CDR3 coding DNA: TGTGCCAGCAGCCCTTCTGGAGCAGATACGCAGTATTTT. Protein: CASSPSGADTQYF.

The V and J genes are TRBV18 and TRBJ2-7; perhaps TRBD1 as D (5 bases). V was cut by 3 bases and J by 5 bases, with 17 bases left in between. CDR1 and CDR2 (germline): KGHSH, LQKENI. This CDR3 has 15 amino acids. CDR3 nucleotide sequence: TGTGCCAGCTCACCTCGCCGCCAGGGCAGCCACGAGCAGTACTTC. Its protein is CASSPRRQGSHEQYF.

The V gene is TRBV7-7, the J gene TRBJ2-5; 11 bases line up with TRBD2. The CDR3 has 15 amino acids. Germline V lookup: CDR1 SSHAT, CDR2 FNYEAQ (reference sequence). With V trimmed by 3 bases and J by 4 bases, 4 bases remained unmatched. In DNA form, the CDR3 reads TGTGCCAGCAGCTTCGGACTAGCGGGCGTAGAGACCCAGTACTTC. It is translated as CASSFGLAGVETQYF.

The rearrangement uses TRBV27 and TRBJ2-5; 10 nucleotides align to TRBD2. The ends lost 3 bases at V and 5 bases at J; junction bases unmatched: 3. The CDR3 runs to 14 residues. Germline CDR1 and CDR2: MNHEY and SMNVEV (reference sequence). This CDR3 reads CASSFETSGETQYF. The CDR3 DNA is TGTGCCAGCAGTTTCGAGACTAGCGGGGAGACCCAGTACTTC.

The chain is built from TRBV21-1 and TRBJ2-1; no check of the table's D call, TRBD1, against the DNA was made. TRBV21-1 is classified as a pseudogene. The CDR3 extends over 16 amino acids. The CDR3 is CASSKGGTGMSDEQFF. The CDR3 DNA follows: TGTGCCAGCAGCAAAGGGGGTACAGGGATGAGCGATGAGCAGTTCTTC.

The rearrangement links TRBV30 to TRBJ1-2, with unresolved D. Germline V CDR1 and CDR2: GTSNPN, SVGIG (reference sequence). CDR3 length: 13 amino acids. V lost 0 bases, J lost 3 bases, and 8 bases lay in between. Written as DNA, the CDR3 is TGTGCCTGGAGTGTCGAACGGTACTATGGCTACACCTTC. Its protein product is CAWSVERYYGYTF.

The chain carries TRBV5-5 and TRBJ2-7, with D unresolved. Trimming took off 3 bases at V and 3 bases at J, with 13 bases between the two ends. CDR1 and CDR2 from the germline V gene are SGHKS and YYEKEE (reference sequence). The CDR3 runs 14 residues. The CDR3 reads CASSYLGPSYEQYF. The CDR3 DNA sequence: TGTGCCAGCAGCTACCTGGGCCCCAGCTACGAGCAGTACTTC.

V and J are TRBV6-5 and TRBJ1-2, with TRBD1 matching 8 bases. Germline-derived CDR1 and CDR2 are MNHEY and SVGAGI. CDR3 length: 13 amino acids. V was pared by 5 bases and J by 8 bases, with 7 bases of the junction left unmatched. CDR3 sequence: CASSPGQGEGYTF. The CDR3 nucleotides are TGTGCCAGCAGTCCCGGACAGGGAGAAGGCTACACCTTC.

The chain uses TRBV7-9 and TRBJ1-4; D gene uncertain. Looked up from germline, CDR1 is SEHNR and CDR2 is FQNEAQ (reference sequence). CDR3 size: 13 residues. V was pared by 1 base and J by 8 bases, with 8 bases between. The CDR3 DNA is TGTGCCAGCAGCTTAGGGGTTGACGAAAAACTGTTTTTT. Translation: CASSLGVDEKLFF.

This clone was detected only once. The chain joins TRBV5-1 to TRBJ2-7; 7 nucleotides line up with TRBD1. The J segment lost 4 bases and the V segment lost 0 bases, leaving 4 bases of the junction unmatched. Germline values: CDR1 SGHRS, CDR2 YFSETQ. The CDR3 has 14 residues. The CDR3 here is CASSLGIRGYEQYF. As DNA, the CDR3 is TGCGCCAGCAGCTTGGGGATCAGGGGGTACGAGCAGTACTTC.

The chain couples TRBV10-3 to TRBJ1-2; D unclear. This CDR3 region has 11 residues. Germline V CDR1 and CDR2: ENHRY, SYGVKD. Trimming stripped 4 bases from V and 8 bases from J, with 8 bases between. The CDR3 loop is CAISGQAGYTF. CDR3 nucleotide sequence: TGTGCCATCAGTGGGCAGGCAGGCTACACCTTC.

The chain uses TRBV24-1 and TRBJ2-4, with D perhaps assigned TRBD1 or TRBD2 (7 bases each). Germline CDR1 is KGHDR and CDR2 is SFDVKD. Trimming removed 9 bases from V and 5 bases from J, with 13 bases in between. The CDR3 has 13 residues. The CDR3 sequence: CATGGDSENIQYF. In nucleotides, the CDR3 is TGTGCCACCGGGGGGGACAGCGAAAACATTCAGTACTTC.

The V gene is TRBV19, the J gene TRBJ2-1; no reliable D call. Trimming took 7 bases from V and 4 from J, leaving 17 bases between them. The CDR3 has 15 residues. CDR1 LNHDA and CDR2 SQIVND come from the germline V gene (reference sequence). CDR3 region: CASTPRSIEYNEQFF. The CDR3 DNA reads as TGTGCCAGTACCCCGCGGAGTATCGAGTACAATGAGCAGTTCTTC. The full variable domain, in which reference TRBV19 and TRBJ2-1 provide the parts outside the CDR3, is DGGITQSPKYLFRKEGQNVTLSCEQNLNHDAMYWYRQDPGQGLRLIYYSQIVNDFQKGDIAEGYSVSREKKESFPLTVTSAQKNPTAFYLCASTPRSIEYNEQFFGPGTRLTVL.

V and J are TRBV24-1 and TRBJ2-5; 8 bases are a match to TRBD1. The V segment lost 3 bases and the J segment 5 bases; nucleotides outside the gene matches: 7. This CDR3 is built from 15 residues. The germline V gene encodes CDR1 KGHDR and CDR2 SFDVKD. CDR3 bases: TGTGCCACCAGTGATACACCAGGGGGCCGGGAGACCCAGTACTTC. It encodes CATSDTPGGRETQYF.

The chain links TRBV9 to TRBJ1-1, with a weak D call TRBD1 (6 bases). Germline loops: CDR1 SGDLS, CDR2 YYNGEE. V was clipped by 3 bases and J by 11 bases, with 14 bases between them. This CDR3 is built from 12 residues. The CDR3 region is CASSEQQGWAFF. The CDR3 DNA is TGTGCCAGCAGCGAACAACAGGGATGGGCTTTCTTT. Looking up the rest from reference TRBV9 and TRBJ1-1 gives the full variable domain: DSGVTQTPKHLITATGQRVTLRCSPRSGDLSVYWYQQSLDQGLQFLIQYYNGEERAKGNILERFSAQQFPDLHSELNLSSLELGDSALYFCASSEQQGWAFFGQGTRLTVV.